This T cell receptor beta chain was recovered during a study of blood T cell repertoires in COVID-19. Germline lookup yields CDR1 SEHNR and CDR2 FQNEAQ (reference sequence). Trimming removed 2 bases at V and 4 bases at J, with 11 bases between. The CDR3 covers 14 residues. The data were produced by immunoSEQ multiplex PCR, yet TCRdb's version contains in-frame clones alone and is incomplete. Of roughly 200,000 clones listed, 84% are singletons. The sample consisted of peripheral blood. The source of this sequence is a woman in her 70s with active or convalescent COVID-19. The chain recombines TRBV7-9 with TRBJ1-1; D not resolved. The CDR3 DNA is TGTGCCAGCAGCTTATTTGAGGGCGGCACTGAAGCTTTCTTT. Translating it yields CASSLFEGGTEAFF. Combining the CDR3 with reference TRBV7-9 and TRBJ1-1 gives the whole variable domain DTGVSQNPRHKITKRGQNVTFRCDPISEHNRLYWYRQTLGQGPEFLTYFQNEAQLEKSRLLSDRFSAERPKGSFSTLEIQRTEQGDSAMYLCASSLFEGGTEAFFGQGTRLTVV.